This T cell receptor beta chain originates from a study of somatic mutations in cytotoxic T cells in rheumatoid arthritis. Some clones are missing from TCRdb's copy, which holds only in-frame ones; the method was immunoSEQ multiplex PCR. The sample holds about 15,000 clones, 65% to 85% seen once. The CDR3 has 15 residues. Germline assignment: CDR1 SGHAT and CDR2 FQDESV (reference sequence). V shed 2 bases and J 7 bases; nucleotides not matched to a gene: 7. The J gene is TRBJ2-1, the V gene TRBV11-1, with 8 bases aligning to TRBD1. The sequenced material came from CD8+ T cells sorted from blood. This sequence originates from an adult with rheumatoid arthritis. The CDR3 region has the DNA TGTGCCAGCAGCTTAAGATCTCAGGGGGCGAATGAGCAGTTCTTC. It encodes CASSLRSQGANEQFF.